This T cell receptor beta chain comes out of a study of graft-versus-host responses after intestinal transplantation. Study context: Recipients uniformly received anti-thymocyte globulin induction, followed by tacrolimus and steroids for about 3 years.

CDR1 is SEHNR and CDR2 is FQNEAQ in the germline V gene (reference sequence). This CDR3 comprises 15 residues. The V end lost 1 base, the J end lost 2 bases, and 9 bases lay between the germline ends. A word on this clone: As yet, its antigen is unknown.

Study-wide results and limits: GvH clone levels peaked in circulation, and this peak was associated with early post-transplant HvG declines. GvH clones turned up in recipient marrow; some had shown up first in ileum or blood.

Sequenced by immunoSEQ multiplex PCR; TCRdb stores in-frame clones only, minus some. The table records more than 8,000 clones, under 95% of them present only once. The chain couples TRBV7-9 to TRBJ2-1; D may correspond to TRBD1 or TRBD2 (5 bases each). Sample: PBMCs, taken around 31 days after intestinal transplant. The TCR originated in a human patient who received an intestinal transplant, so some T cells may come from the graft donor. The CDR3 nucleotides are TGTGCCAGCAGCTTAGGAAGGGACCCCTACAATGAGCAGTTCTTC. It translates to CASSLGRDPYNEQFF.